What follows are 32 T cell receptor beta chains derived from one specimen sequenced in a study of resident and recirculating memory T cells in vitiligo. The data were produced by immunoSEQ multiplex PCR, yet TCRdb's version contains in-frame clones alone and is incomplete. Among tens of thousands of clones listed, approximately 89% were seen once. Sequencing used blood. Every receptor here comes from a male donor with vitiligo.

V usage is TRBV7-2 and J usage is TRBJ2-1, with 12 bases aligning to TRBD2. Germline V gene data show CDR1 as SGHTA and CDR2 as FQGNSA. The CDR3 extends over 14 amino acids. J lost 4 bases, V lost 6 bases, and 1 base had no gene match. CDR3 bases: TGTGCCAGCAGTACTAGCGGGGGGTACAATGAGCAGTTCTTC. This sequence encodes CASSTSGGYNEQFF.

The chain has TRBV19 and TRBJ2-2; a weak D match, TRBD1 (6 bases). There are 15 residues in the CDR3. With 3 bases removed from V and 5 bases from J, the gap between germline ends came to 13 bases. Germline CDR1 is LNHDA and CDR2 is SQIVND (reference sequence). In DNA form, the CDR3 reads TGTGCCAGTAGTATTAGGGGAAGGGGGACCGGGGAGCTGTTTTTT. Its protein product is CASSIRGRGTGELFF.

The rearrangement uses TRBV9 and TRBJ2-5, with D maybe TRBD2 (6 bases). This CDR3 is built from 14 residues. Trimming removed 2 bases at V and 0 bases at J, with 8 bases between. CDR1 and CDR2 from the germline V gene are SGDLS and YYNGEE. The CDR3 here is CASSVEGYQETQYF. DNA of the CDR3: TGTGCCAGCAGCGTGGAGGGGTACCAAGAGACCCAGTACTTC.

The CDR3 spells CASGKGQSNEKLFF. The CDR3 region has the DNA TGTGCCAGCGGCAAGGGGCAGTCGAATGAAAAACTGTTTTTT. V and J are TRBV4-2 and TRBJ1-4, with a possible D match to TRBD1 (5 bases). Germline CDR1 is LGHNA and CDR2 is YNFKEQ. Trimming removed 8 bases from V and 5 bases from J, with 15 bases in between. The CDR3 length is 14 residues.

CDR3: CASSPGESSYNEQFF. The CDR3 region has the DNA TGTGCCAGCTCACCAGGGGAGAGCTCCTACAATGAGCAGTTCTTC. This chain connects TRBV18 to TRBJ2-1, with TRBD2 as a possible D gene (5 bases). Germline V gene lookup returns CDR1 KGHSH and CDR2 LQKENI. The CDR3 runs 15 residues. Trimming left V 2 bases short and J 0 bases short, with 8 bases between.

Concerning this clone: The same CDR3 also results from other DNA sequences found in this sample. The CDR3 DNA is TGTGCCAGCAGCGCTCAGGAGGGGACTGAAGCTTTCTTT. It yields the protein CASSAQEGTEAFF. This rearrangement joins TRBV21-1 to TRBJ1-1. TRBV21-1 is a known pseudogene. This CDR3 spans 13 amino acids.

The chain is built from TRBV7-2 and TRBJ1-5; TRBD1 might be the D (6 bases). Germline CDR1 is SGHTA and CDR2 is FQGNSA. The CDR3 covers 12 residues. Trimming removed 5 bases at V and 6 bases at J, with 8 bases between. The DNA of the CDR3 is TGTGCCAGCAGCGTACAGGGTCAGCCCCAGCATTTT. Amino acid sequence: CASSVQGQPQHF.

CDR3 in DNA: TGCGCCAGCAGCCAAGGGGGGGGCGTACCAGATACGCAGTATTTT. Translated, it gives CASSQGGGVPDTQYF. V and J are TRBV4-3 and TRBJ2-3, with a tentative D call TRBD2 (7 bases). CDR3 size: 15 residues. Trimming stripped 1 base from V and 4 bases from J, with 12 bases between. Germline V gives CDR1 LGHNA, CDR2 YSLEER.

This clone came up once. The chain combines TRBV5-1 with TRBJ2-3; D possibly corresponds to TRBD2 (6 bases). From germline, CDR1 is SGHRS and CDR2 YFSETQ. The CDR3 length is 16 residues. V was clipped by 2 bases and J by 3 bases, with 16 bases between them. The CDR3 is CASSFVGGGNTDTQYF. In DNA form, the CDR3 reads TGCGCCAGCAGCTTCGTGGGTGGAGGGAATACAGATACGCAGTATTTT.

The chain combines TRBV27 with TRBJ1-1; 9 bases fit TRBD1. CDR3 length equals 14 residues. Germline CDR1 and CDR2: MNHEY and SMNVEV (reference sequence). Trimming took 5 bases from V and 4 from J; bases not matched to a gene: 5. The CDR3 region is CASSLTTGGTEAFF. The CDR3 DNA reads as TGTGCCAGCAGTCTGACGACAGGGGGCACTGAAGCTTTCTTT.

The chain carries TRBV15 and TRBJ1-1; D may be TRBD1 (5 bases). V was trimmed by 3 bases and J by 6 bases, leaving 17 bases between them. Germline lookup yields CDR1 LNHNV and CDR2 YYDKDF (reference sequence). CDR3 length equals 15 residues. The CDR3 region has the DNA TGTGCCACCAGCAGTAGGGGCGCCCCGGACGCTGAAGCTTTCTTT. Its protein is CATSSRGAPDAEAFF.

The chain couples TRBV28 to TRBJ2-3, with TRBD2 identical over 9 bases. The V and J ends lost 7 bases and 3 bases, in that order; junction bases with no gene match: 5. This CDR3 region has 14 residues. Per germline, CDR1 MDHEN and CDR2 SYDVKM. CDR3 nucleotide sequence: TGTGCCAGCAAGGCTAGCGGGGAAACAGATACGCAGTATTTT. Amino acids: CASKASGETDTQYF.

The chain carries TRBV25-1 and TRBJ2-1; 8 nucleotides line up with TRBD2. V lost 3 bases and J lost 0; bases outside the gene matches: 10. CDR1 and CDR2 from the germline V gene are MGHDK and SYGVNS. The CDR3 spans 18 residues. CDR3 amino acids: CASSDPGRGAYSYNEQFF. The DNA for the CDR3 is TGTGCCAGCAGTGACCCCGGGCGGGGGGCCTACTCCTACAATGAGCAGTTCTTC.

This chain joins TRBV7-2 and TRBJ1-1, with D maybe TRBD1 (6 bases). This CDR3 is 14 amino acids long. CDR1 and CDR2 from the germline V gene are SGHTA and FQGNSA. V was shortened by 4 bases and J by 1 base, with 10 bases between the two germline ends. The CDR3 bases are TGTGCCAGCAGCTCGACGGGACAGAACACTGAAGCTTTCTTT. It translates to CASSSTGQNTEAFF. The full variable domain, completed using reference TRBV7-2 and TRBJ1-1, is GAGVSQSPSNKVTEKGKDVELRCDPISGHTALYWYRQSLGQGLEFLIYFQGNSAPDKSGLPSDRFSAERTGGSVSTLTIQRTQQEDSAVYLCASSSTGQNTEAFFGQGTRLTVV.

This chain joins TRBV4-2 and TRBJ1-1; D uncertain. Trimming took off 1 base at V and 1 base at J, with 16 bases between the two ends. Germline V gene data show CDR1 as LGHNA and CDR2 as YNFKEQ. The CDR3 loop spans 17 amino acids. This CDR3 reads CASSQARDSIANTEAFF. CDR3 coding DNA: TGTGCCAGCAGCCAAGCTCGAGACTCTATTGCGAACACTGAAGCTTTCTTT.

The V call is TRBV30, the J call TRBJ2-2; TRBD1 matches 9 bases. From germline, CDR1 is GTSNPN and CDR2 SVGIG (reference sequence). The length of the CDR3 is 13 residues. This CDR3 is CAFPGTGRSVLFF. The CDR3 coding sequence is TGTGCTTTTCCCGGGACAGGGCGTTCGGTGCTGTTTTTT.

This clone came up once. The chain's CDR3 is CAIATGGPHNEQFF. The DNA of the CDR3 is TGTGCCATTGCTACGGGGGGGCCCCACAATGAGCAGTTCTTC. This chain connects TRBV10-3 to TRBJ2-1; TRBD2 matches 8 bases. CDR3 length: 14 residues. From germline, CDR1 is ENHRY and CDR2 SYGVKD. V lost 9 bases to trimming and J lost 5 bases; unmatched junction nucleotides: 9.

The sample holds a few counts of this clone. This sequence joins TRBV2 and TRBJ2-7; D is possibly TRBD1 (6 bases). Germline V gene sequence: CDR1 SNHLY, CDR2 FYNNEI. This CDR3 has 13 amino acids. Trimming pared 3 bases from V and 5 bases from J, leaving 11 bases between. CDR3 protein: CASSDVGGHEQYF. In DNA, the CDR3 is TGTGCCAGCAGTGACGTAGGGGGACACGAGCAGTACTTC.

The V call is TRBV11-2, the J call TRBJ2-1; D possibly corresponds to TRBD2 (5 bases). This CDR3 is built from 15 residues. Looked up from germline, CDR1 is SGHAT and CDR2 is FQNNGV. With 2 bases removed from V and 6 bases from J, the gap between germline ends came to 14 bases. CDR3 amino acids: CASSLSPGTPNEQFF. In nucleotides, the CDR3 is TGTGCCAGCAGCTTAAGTCCGGGAACCCCCAATGAGCAGTTCTTC.

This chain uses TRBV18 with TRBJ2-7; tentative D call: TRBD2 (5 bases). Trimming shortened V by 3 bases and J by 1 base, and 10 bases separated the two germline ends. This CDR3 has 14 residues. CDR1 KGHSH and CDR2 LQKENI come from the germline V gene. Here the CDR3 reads CASSPGLGSYEQYF. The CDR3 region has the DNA TGTGCCAGCTCACCTGGACTGGGGTCCTACGAGCAGTACTTC.

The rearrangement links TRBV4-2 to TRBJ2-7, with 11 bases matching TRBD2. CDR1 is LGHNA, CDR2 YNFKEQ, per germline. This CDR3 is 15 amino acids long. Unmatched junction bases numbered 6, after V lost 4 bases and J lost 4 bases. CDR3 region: CASSPTTSGGYEQYF. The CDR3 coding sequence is TGTGCCAGCAGCCCTACCACTAGCGGGGGTTACGAGCAGTACTTC.

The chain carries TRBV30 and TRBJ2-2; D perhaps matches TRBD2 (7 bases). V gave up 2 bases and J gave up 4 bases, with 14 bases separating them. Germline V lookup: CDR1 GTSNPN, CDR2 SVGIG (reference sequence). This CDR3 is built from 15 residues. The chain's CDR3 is CAWSWWGGPTGELFF. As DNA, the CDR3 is TGTGCCTGGAGTTGGTGGGGGGGCCCCACCGGGGAGCTGTTTTTT.

CDR3 coding DNA: TGTGCCAGCAGCGTCGGGACAGCTGACTATGGCTACACCTTC. It yields the protein CASSVGTADYGYTF. The gene calls are TRBV13 and TRBJ1-2, with 7 bases lining up with TRBD1. This CDR3 comprises 14 residues. V trimming: 5 bases; J trimming: 3 bases; junction bases outside the gene matches: 6. Germline V gene data show CDR1 as PRHDT and CDR2 as FYEKMQ (reference sequence).

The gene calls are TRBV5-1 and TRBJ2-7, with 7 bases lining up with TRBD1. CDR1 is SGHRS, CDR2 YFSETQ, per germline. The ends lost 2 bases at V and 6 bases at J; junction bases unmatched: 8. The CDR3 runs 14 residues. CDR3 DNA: TGCGCCAGCAGCTTAACAGGGGTGGAAGTCGAGCAGTACTTC. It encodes CASSLTGVEVEQYF.

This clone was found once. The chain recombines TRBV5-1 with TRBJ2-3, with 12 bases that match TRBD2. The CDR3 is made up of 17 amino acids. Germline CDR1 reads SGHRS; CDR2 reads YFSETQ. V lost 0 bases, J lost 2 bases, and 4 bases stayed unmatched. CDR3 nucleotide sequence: TGCGCCAGCAGCTTGGATCTAGCGGGGGGGCCCACAGATACGCAGTATTTT. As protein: CASSLDLAGGPTDTQYF.

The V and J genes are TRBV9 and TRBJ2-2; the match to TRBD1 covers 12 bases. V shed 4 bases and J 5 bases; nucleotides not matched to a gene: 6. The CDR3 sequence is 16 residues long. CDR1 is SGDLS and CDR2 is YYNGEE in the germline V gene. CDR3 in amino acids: CASSPGTGGLTGELFF. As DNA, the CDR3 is TGTGCCAGCAGCCCCGGGACAGGGGGCTTAACCGGGGAGCTGTTTTTT.

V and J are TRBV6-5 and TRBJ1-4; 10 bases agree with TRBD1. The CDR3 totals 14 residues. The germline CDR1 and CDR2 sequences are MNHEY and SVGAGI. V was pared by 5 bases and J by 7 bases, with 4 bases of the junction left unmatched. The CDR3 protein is CASSPGQGIEKLFF. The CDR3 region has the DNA TGTGCCAGCAGTCCGGGACAGGGGATTGAAAAACTGTTTTTT.

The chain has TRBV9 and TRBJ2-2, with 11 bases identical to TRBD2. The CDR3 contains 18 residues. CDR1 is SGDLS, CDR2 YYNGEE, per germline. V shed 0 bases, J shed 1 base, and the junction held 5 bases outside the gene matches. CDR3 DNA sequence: TGTGCCAGCAGCGTAGGCCTAGCGGGGGGTTTGAACACCGGGGAGCTGTTTTTT. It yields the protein CASSVGLAGGLNTGELFF.

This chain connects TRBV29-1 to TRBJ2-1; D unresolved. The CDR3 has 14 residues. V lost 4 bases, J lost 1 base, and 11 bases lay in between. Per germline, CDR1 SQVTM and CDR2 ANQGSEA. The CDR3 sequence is CSVVGRLSYNEQFF. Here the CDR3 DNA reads TGCAGCGTTGTGGGCAGGCTGTCCTACAATGAGCAGTTCTTC.

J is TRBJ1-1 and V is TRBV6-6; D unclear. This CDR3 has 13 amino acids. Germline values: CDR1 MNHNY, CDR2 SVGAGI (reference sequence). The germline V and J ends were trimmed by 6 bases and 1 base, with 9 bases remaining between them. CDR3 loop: CASRFTGNTEAFF. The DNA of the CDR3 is TGTGCCAGCAGATTCACGGGGAACACTGAAGCTTTCTTT.

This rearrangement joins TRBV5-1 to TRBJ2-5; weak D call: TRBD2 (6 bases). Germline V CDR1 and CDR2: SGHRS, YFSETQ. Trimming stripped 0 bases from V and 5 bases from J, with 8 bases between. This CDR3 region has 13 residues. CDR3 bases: TGCGCCAGCAGCTTGGTGGAGGGCGAGACCCAGTACTTC. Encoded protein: CASSLVEGETQYF.

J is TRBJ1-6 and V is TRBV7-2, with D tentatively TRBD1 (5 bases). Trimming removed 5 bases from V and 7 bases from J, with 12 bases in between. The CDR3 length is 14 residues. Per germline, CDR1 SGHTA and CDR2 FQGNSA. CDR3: CASSPRWGNSPLHF. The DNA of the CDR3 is TGTGCCAGCAGCCCAAGGTGGGGCAATTCACCCCTCCACTTT. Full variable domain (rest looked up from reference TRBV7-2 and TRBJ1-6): GAGVSQSPSNKVTEKGKDVELRCDPISGHTALYWYRQSLGQGLEFLIYFQGNSAPDKSGLPSDRFSAERTGGSVSTLTIQRTQQEDSAVYLCASSPRWGNSPLHFGNGTRLTVT.